Presented here are 3 T cell receptor beta chains from one specimen sequenced in a study of blood T cells in healthy people across ages. A second PCR of about 6 to 12 cycles used a sample-barcoded 5' primer and a J-beta primer mix. TCRdb passed the 5' RACE reads through MiXCR, listing each CDR3 protein once. The data hold 950,000 to 1,200,000 distinct CDR3 sequences, with 35% to 40% observed a single time. Specimen: blood. The receptor set was obtained from a man aged 18 to 29 in good health.

Turning to this clonotype: A much larger clone is a single base away; this may be a read error. The rearrangement links TRBV12-3 or TRBV12-4 to TRBJ2-1, with unresolved D. The CDR3 totals 13 residues. The CDR3 here is CAGRPRNENEQFF. The CDR3 DNA is TGTGCCGGCAGGCCCCGAAATGAGAATGAGCAGTTCTTC.

The rearrangement uses TRBV18 and TRBJ2-1; no firm D call. The CDR3 is made up of 14 amino acids. Germline values: CDR1 KGHSH, CDR2 LQKENI. Trimming left V 1 base short and J 5 bases short, with 9 bases between. Here the CDR3 DNA reads TGTGCCAGCTCACCACAAGTCGCAAACAATGAGCAGTTCTTC. Its protein is CASSPQVANNEQFF.

This rearrangement joins TRBV20-1 to TRBJ2-5, with D perhaps matching TRBD1 (5 bases). The J call is in doubt because the DNA end fits TRBJ2-7 better. CDR1 is DFQATT and CDR2 is SNEGSKA in the germline V gene (reference sequence). CDR3 length equals 14 residues. The CDR3: CSANRGRVTDEQYF. The CDR3 coding sequence is TGCAGTGCTAACCGTGGCAGGGTAACCGACGAGCAGTACTTC.